The 3 T cell receptor beta chains below all came from one sample that was sequenced in a study of cytomegalovirus exposure and HLA in healthy donors. Researchers ran the PCR with 60 Vbeta and 13 Jbeta primers. The data were produced by immunoSEQ multiplex PCR, yet TCRdb's version contains in-frame clones alone and is incomplete. Recorded here are some 75,000 clones; the top ten clones represent 0.83%. The specimen sequenced was PBMCs. These receptors were taken from a boy younger than 18 in good health and CMV-seronegative.

This chain links TRBV14 with TRBJ1-1; TRBD1 matches at 7 bases. CDR1 is SGHDN, CDR2 FVKESK, per germline. The CDR3 is 14 amino acids. Trimming cost V 3 bases and J 5 bases; bases outside gene matches: 6. CDR3 region: CASSHSGDSTEAFF. The CDR3 coding sequence is TGTGCCAGCAGCCATTCCGGGGACAGTACTGAAGCTTTCTTT. The full variable domain, completed using reference TRBV14 and TRBJ1-1, is EAGVTQFPSHSVIEKGQTVTLRCDPISGHDNLYWYRRVMGKEIKFLLHFVKESKQDESGMPNNRFLAERTGGTYSTLKVQPAELEDSGVYFCASSHSGDSTEAFFGQGTRLTVV.

This chain connects TRBV5-1 to TRBJ1-5; tentatively, D is TRBD1 (6 bases). Germline CDR1 and CDR2: SGHRS and YFSETQ. The CDR3 is 14 residues long. V was cut by 0 bases and J by 6 bases, with 10 bases left in between. The CDR3 region has the DNA TGCGCCAGCAGCTTGGCAGGGGAGGGTCAGCCCCAGCATTTT. Translated: CASSLAGEGQPQHF.

The chain carries TRBV4-1 and TRBJ2-3, with 14 bases that match TRBD2. J was trimmed by 9 bases and V by 1 base; bases with no gene match: 18. Germline V gene data show CDR1 as MGHRA and CDR2 as YSYEKL. This CDR3 is built from 20 residues. The CDR3 is CASSQARLAGGPRSHGTQYF. The CDR3 DNA sequence: TGCGCCAGCAGCCAAGCCCGACTAGCGGGGGGGCCAAGGAGTCATGGGACGCAGTATTTT.